This T cell receptor (beta chain) stems from a study of T cell responses to AZD1222 COVID-19 vaccine. Germline V gene data show CDR1 as MGHRA and CDR2 as YSYEKL. The ends were cut back, 4 bases at V and 1 base at J, with 19 bases in the middle. The CDR3 runs 17 residues. The protocol was immunoSEQ multiplex PCR, while the TCRdb copy is restricted to in-frame clones and leaves out a portion. The sample contains roughly 180,000 clones, more than 80% of which appear only once. This clone was counted a few times. The chain carries TRBV4-1 and TRBJ1-1; tentatively, D is TRBD1 (6 bases). This receptor was obtained from an adult in good health. Source: peripheral blood, taken on day 0 of AZD1222 vaccination. The CDR3 DNA sequence: TGCGCCAGCAGCCCGTGGAGGACAGAAGTTTCGAACACTGAAGCTTTCTTT. This codes for CASSPWRTEVSNTEAFF.